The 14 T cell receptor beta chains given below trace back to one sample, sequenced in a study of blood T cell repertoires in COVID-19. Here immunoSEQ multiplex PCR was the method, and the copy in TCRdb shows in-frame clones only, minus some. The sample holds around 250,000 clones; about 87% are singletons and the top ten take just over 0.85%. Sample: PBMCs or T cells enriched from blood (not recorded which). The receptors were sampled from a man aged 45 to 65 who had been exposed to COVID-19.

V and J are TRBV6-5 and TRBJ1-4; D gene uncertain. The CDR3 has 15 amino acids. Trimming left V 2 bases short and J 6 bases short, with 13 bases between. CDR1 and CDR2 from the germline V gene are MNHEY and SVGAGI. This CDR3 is CASSYTASGDEKLFF. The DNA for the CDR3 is TGTGCCAGCAGTTACACCGCCAGTGGTGATGAAAAACTGTTTTTT.

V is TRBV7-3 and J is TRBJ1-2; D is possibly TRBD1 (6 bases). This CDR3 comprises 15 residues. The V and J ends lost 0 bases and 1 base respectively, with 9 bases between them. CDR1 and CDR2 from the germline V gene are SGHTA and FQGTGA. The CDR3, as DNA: TGTGCCAGCAGCTTAACTCCGGACAGTAACTATGGCTACACCTTC. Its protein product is CASSLTPDSNYGYTF.

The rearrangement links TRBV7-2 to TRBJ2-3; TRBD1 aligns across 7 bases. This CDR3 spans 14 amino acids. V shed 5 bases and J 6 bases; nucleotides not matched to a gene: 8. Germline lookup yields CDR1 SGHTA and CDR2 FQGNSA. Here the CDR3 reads CASSADRVGDTQYF. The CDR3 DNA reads TGTGCCAGCAGCGCAGACAGGGTAGGGGATACGCAGTATTTT. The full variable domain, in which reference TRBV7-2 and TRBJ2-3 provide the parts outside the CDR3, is GAGVSQSPSNKVTEKGKDVELRCDPISGHTALYWYRQSLGQGLEFLIYFQGNSAPDKSGLPSDRFSAERTGGSVSTLTIQRTQQEDSAVYLCASSADRVGDTQYFGPGTRLTVL.

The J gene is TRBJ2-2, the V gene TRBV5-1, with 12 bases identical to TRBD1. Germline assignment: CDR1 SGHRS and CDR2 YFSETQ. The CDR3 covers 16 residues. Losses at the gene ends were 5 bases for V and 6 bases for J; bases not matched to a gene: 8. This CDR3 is CASSILGQGASGELFF. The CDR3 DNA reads TGCGCCAGCAGTATACTGGGACAGGGGGCGTCCGGGGAGCTGTTTTTT.

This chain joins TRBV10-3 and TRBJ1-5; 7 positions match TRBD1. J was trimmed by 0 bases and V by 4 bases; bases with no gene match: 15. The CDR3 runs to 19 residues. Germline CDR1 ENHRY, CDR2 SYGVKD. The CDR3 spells CAISAESGQILTSNQPQHF. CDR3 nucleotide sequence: TGTGCCATCAGTGCCGAATCGGGACAGATATTAACTAGCAATCAGCCCCAGCATTTT.

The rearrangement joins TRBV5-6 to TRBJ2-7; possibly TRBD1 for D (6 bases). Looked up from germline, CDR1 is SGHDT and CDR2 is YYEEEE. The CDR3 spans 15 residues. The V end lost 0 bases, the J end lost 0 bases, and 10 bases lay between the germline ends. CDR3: CASSLEIGGSYEQYF. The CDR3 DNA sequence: TGTGCCAGCAGCTTGGAGATAGGGGGCTCCTACGAGCAGTACTTC.

The CDR3 DNA reads as TGTGCCAGCAGTGACTCCGTGACAGAGGATACAGGGGAGACCCAGTACTTC. Residues: CASSDSVTEDTGETQYF. The V and J genes are TRBV6-4 and TRBJ2-5; D may be TRBD1 (6 bases). Between the trimmed V and J ends, which lost 0 bases and 5 bases, there was a span of 19 bases. The germline CDR1 and CDR2 sequences are MRHNA and SNTAGT. The CDR3 is made up of 17 amino acids.

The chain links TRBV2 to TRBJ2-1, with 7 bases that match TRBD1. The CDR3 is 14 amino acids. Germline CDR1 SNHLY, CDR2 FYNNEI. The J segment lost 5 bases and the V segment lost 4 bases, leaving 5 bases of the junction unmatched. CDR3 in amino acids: CASSGQGWDNEQFF. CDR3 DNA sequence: TGTGCCAGCAGTGGACAGGGCTGGGACAATGAGCAGTTCTTC.

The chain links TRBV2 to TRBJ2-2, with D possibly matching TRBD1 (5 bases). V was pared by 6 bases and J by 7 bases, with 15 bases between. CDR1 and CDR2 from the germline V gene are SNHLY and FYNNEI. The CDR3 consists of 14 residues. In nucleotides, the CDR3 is TGTGCCAGCAGGGAAAGGGGATTCAGCGGGGAGCTGTTTTTT. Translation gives CASRERGFSGELFF.

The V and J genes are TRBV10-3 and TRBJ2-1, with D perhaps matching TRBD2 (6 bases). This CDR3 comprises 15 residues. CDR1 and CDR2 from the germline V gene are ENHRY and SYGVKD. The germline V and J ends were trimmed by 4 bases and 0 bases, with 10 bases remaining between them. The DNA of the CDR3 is TGTGCCATCAGTGTAAACGGGGGCTCCTACAATGAGCAGTTCTTC. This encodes CAISVNGGSYNEQFF.

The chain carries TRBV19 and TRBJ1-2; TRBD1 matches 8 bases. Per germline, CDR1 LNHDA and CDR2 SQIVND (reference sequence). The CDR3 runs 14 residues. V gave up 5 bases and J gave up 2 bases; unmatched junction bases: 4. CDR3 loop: CASSLGQENYGYTF. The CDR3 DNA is TGTGCCAGTAGTTTGGGACAGGAGAACTATGGCTACACCTTC. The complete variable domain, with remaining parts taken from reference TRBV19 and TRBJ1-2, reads DGGITQSPKYLFRKEGQNVTLSCEQNLNHDAMYWYRQDPGQGLRLIYYSQIVNDFQKGDIAEGYSVSREKKESFPLTVTSAQKNPTAFYLCASSLGQENYGYTFGSGTRLTVV.

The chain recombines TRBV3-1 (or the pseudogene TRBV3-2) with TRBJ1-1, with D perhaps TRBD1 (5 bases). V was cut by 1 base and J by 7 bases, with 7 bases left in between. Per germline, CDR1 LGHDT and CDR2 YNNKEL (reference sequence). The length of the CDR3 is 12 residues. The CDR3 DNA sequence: TGTGCCAGCAGCCAAGGGCAGGGTGAAGCTTTCTTT. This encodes CASSQGQGEAFF.

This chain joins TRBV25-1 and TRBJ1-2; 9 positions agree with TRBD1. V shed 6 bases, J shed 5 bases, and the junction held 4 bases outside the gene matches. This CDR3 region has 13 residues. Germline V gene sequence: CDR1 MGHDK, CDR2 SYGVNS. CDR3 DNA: TGTGCCAGCAGCAGACAGGGGGGGTATGGCTACACCTTC. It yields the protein CASSRQGGYGYTF.

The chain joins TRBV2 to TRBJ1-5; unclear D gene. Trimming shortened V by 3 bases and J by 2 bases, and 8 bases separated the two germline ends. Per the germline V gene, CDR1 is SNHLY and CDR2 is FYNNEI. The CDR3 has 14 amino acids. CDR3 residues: CASSELQGNQPQHF. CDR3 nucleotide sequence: TGTGCCAGCAGTGAGTTACAAGGCAATCAGCCCCAGCATTTT.